This T cell receptor beta chain was captured in a study of OX40 agonist ivuxolimab in advanced cancers. Study details: Hepatocellular carcinoma, melanoma, renal cell or head and neck cancer affected the dose-escalation patients. The mean age was about 57 years, ranging from about 20 to 79, with around four fifths of participants male.

V lost 1 base to trimming and J lost 3 bases, with 9 bases between them. Germline CDR1 and CDR2: LNHDA and SQIVND (reference sequence). The CDR3 has 14 amino acids. The data were produced by immunoSEQ multiplex PCR, yet TCRdb's version contains in-frame clones alone and is incomplete. The sample holds tens of thousands of clones, 80% to 90% seen once. This sequence originates from an adult with an advanced solid tumor such as melanoma, head and neck, liver or kidney cancer. Here the sequenced sample was CD4+ or CD8+ T cells sorted from blood, taken in a trial of the OX40 agonist ivuxolimab. The chain is built from TRBV19 and TRBJ1-1; D is ambiguous. The CDR3, as DNA: TGTGCCAGTAGTATAGTGGCGGTTCACACTGAAGCTTTCTTT. It codes for CASSIVAVHTEAFF.